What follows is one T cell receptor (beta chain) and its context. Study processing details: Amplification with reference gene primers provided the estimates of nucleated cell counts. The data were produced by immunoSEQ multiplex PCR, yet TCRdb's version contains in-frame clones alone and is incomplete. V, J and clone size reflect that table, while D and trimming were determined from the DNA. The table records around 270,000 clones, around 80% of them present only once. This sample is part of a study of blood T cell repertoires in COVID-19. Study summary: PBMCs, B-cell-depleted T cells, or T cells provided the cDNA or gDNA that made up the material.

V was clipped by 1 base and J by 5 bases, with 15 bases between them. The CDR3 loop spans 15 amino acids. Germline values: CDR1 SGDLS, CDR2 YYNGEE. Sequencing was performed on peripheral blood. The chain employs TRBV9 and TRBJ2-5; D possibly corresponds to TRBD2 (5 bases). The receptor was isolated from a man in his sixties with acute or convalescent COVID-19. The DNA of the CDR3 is TGTGCCAGCAGCGTAATGGGAGAGGGTATCGAGACCCAGTACTTC. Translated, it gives CASSVMGEGIETQYF. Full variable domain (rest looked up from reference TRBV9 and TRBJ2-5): DSGVTQTPKHLITATGQRVTLRCSPRSGDLSVYWYQQSLDQGLQFLIQYYNGEERAKGNILERFSAQQFPDLHSELNLSSLELGDSALYFCASSVMGEGIETQYFGPGTRLLVL.